Listed below are T cell receptor beta chains from one sample, sequenced in a study of regulatory T cells in long-lasting Graves disease. TCRdb recomputed calls from the multiplex PCR reads with MiXCR, one row per CDR3 protein. The data show 200,000 to 250,000 distinct CDR3 sequences, roughly a fifth seen once. These records were also assigned to another study, of T cells in Graves' hyperthyroidism and ophthalmopathy.

The material sequenced was peripheral blood mononuclear cells (PBMCs), taken at new diagnosis, from a patient treated with antithyroid drugs. These TCRs come from a woman in her thirties with Graves disease. Both conserved end residues are part of each CDR3. Fields, in order: CDR3 protein, CDR3 DNA, J gene, D gene, clone size, V gene. D genes are given only for firm matches. Clone size appears in some rows only: once, few, many, or a class for an expanded clone.

CDR3 protein: CASGGVYSNQPQHF
CDR3 DNA: TGCGCCAGCGGAGGGGTGTATAGCAATCAGCCCCAGCATTTT
J gene: TRBJ1-5
D gene: NA
clone size: NA
V gene: TRBV10-2

CDR3 protein: CASSYSLGLTSEEQYF
CDR3 DNA: TGTGCCAGCAGTTACTCTTTGGGGCTAACCTCCGAGGAGCAGTACTTC
J gene: TRBJ2-7
D gene: NA
clone size: many
V gene: TRBV6-5

CDR3 protein: CAIVGTGSTGELFF
CDR3 DNA: TGTGCCATCGTCGGGACAGGGAGCACCGGGGAGCTGTTTTTT
J gene: TRBJ2-2
D gene: TRBD1
clone size: many
V gene: TRBV2

CDR3 protein: CSVTGGDNTEAFF
CDR3 DNA: TGCAGCGTGACGGGGGGGGACAACACTGAAGCTTTCTTT
J gene: TRBJ1-1
D gene: NA
clone size: NA
V gene: TRBV29-1

CDR3 protein: CASSSRPQTDTQYF
CDR3 DNA: TGTGCCAGCAGTTCGCGACCACAAACAGATACGCAGTATTTT
J gene: TRBJ2-3
D gene: NA
clone size: NA
V gene: TRBV28

CDR3 protein: CASSVASGGAGDTQYF
CDR3 DNA: TGTGCCAGCAGTGTAGCTAGCGGGGGGGCCGGAGATACGCAGTATTTT
J gene: TRBJ2-3
D gene: TRBD2
clone size: many
V gene: TRBV6-1

CDR3 protein: CASSSGFNQPQHF
CDR3 DNA: TGTGCCAGCAGTTCAGGCTTCAATCAGCCCCAGCATTTT
J gene: TRBJ1-5
D gene: NA
clone size: many
V gene: TRBV6-2/TRBV6-3

CDR3 protein: CASSSFTAAEQFF
CDR3 DNA: TGTGCCAGCAGCTCCTTCACGGCGGCTGAGCAGTTCTTC
J gene: TRBJ2-1
D gene: NA
clone size: many
V gene: TRBV11-2

CDR3 protein: CASSQRRGGFAEAFF
CDR3 DNA: TGTGCCAGCAGTCAACGCAGGGGTGGATTCGCTGAAGCTTTCTTT
J gene: TRBJ1-1
D gene: NA
clone size: many
V gene: TRBV6-1

CDR3 protein: CATSDAGQPYEQYF
CDR3 DNA: TGTGCCACCAGTGATGCGGGACAGCCATACGAGCAGTACTTC
J gene: TRBJ2-7
D gene: NA
clone size: many
V gene: TRBV24-1

CDR3 protein: CASSLGRWRNNEQFF
CDR3 DNA: TGTGCCAGCAGCTTAGGCCGATGGCGCAACAATGAGCAGTTCTTC
J gene: TRBJ2-1
D gene: NA
clone size: few
V gene: TRBV11-2

CDR3 protein: CATSDFRGASYGYTF
CDR3 DNA: TGTGCCACCAGTGATTTCAGAGGGGCCAGTTATGGCTACACCTTC
J gene: TRBJ1-2
D gene: NA
clone size: many
V gene: TRBV24-1

CDR3 protein: CSARDGAVPDTQYF
CDR3 DNA: TGCAGTGCTAGAGATGGGGCCGTCCCGGATACGCAGTATTTT
J gene: TRBJ2-3
D gene: NA
clone size: many
V gene: TRBV20-1

CDR3 protein: CASSYDGTSGIPYEQYF
CDR3 DNA: TGTGCCAGCAGTTATGACGGGACTAGCGGGATTCCTTACGAGCAGTACTTC
J gene: TRBJ2-7
D gene: TRBD2
clone size: many
V gene: TRBV6-2/TRBV6-3

CDR3 protein: CASSGTGGANEKLFF
CDR3 DNA: TGTGCCAGCTCCGGGACAGGGGGCGCCAATGAAAAACTGTTTTTT
J gene: TRBJ1-4
D gene: TRBD1
clone size: many
V gene: TRBV6-1

CDR3 protein: CASSVQRGSTDTQYF
CDR3 DNA: TGTGCCAGCAGTGTTCAGCGGGGTAGCACAGATACGCAGTATTTT
J gene: TRBJ2-3
D gene: TRBD2
clone size: many
V gene: TRBV6-1

CDR3 protein: CASREGTAEYEKLFF
CDR3 DNA: TGTGCCAGCAGGGAGGGGACGGCCGAATATGAAAAACTGTTTTTT
J gene: TRBJ1-4
D gene: NA
clone size: many
V gene: TRBV6-1

CDR3 protein: CASSRDSSNSPLHF
CDR3 DNA: TGTGCCAGCTCCCGGGACAGCAGTAATTCACCCCTCCACTTT
J gene: TRBJ1-6
D gene: TRBD1
clone size: many
V gene: TRBV18

CDR3 protein: CSARVTSGTDTQYF
CDR3 DNA: TGCAGTGCTAGAGTGACTAGTGGCACAGATACGCAGTATTTT
J gene: TRBJ2-3
D gene: NA
clone size: NA
V gene: TRBV20-1

CDR3 protein: CASSEADTGELFF
CDR3 DNA: TGTGCCAGCAGTGAGGCGGACACCGGGGAGCTGTTTTTT
J gene: TRBJ2-2
D gene: NA
clone size: many
V gene: TRBV6-1

CDR3 protein: CASSSQGAGGAFF
CDR3 DNA: TGTGCCAGCAGCTCACAGGGTGCGGGGGGAGCTTTCTTT
J gene: TRBJ1-1
D gene: NA
clone size: many
V gene: TRBV11-2

CDR3 protein: CASSPLGGAYEQYF
CDR3 DNA: TGTGCCAGCAGCCCCTTGGGGGGGGCCTACGAGCAGTACTTC
J gene: TRBJ2-7
D gene: TRBD2
clone size: many
V gene: TRBV3-1

CDR3 protein: CASSLPGLTGYTF
CDR3 DNA: TGTGCCAGCAGCTTACCGGGTTTAACGGGCTACACCTTC
J gene: TRBJ1-2
D gene: NA
clone size: NA
V gene: TRBV11-2

CDR3 protein: CASSFQALGGELFF
CDR3 DNA: TGTGCCAGCAGTTTTCAGGCATTGGGCGGGGAGCTGTTTTTT
J gene: TRBJ2-2
D gene: NA
clone size: many
V gene: TRBV28

CDR3 protein: CASSPVGDMSRFYNSPLHF
CDR3 DNA: TGTGCCAGTAGTCCTGTGGGTGATATGAGCCGCTTCTATAATTCACCCCTCCACTTT
J gene: TRBJ1-6
D gene: NA
clone size: many
V gene: TRBV19

CDR3 protein: CASSTMNTEAFF
CDR3 DNA: TGTGCCAGCAGTACTATGAACACTGAAGCTTTCTTT
J gene: TRBJ1-1
D gene: NA
clone size: NA
V gene: TRBV28

CDR3 protein: CSAPGQGNSPLHF
CDR3 DNA: TGCAGTGCGCCGGGACAGGGAAATTCACCCCTCCACTTT
J gene: TRBJ1-6
D gene: TRBD1
clone size: many
V gene: TRBV20-1